The 7 T cell receptor beta chains presented below share a single source sample, sequenced in a study of cytomegalovirus exposure and HLA in healthy donors. Method: immunoSEQ multiplex PCR; TCRdb's copy keeps in-frame clones and lacks some. The repertoire has about 82,000 clones, about 92% of them found once; the top ten carry approximately 0.7%. The sequenced material came from PBMCs. These TCRs come from a man younger than 35 in good health and CMV-seronegative.

DNA of the CDR3: TGTGCCTGGAGCATAGGGGGCGCTGGTGATGAGCAGTTCTTC. Translation gives CAWSIGGAGDEQFF. This chain connects TRBV30 to TRBJ2-1; 7 bases align to TRBD1. This CDR3 has 14 residues. V was pared by 3 bases and J by 8 bases, with 10 bases of the junction left unmatched. Germline V gene lookup returns CDR1 GTSNPN and CDR2 SVGIG (reference sequence).

The CDR3 nucleotides read TGTGCCAGCAGCTTGAGCCAGGGGACTTCACCCCTCCACTTT. Its translation: CASSLSQGTSPLHF. This chain uses TRBV5-5 with TRBJ1-6; D perhaps matches TRBD1 (6 bases). Germline V gene lookup returns CDR1 SGHKS and CDR2 YYEKEE (reference sequence). Trimming stripped 1 base from V and 9 bases from J, with 11 bases between. The CDR3 is 14 amino acids.

The rearrangement uses TRBV10-3 and TRBJ1-2; possible D gene TRBD1, 6 bases. Germline V gene sequence: CDR1 ENHRY, CDR2 SYGVKD. The CDR3 length is 13 residues. V was shortened by 5 bases and J by 4 bases, with 11 bases between the two germline ends. The CDR3 DNA reads as TGTGCCATCAGTATACAGGGCTCCTATGGCTACACCTTC. It specifies CAISIQGSYGYTF.

This clone came up once. The rearrangement uses TRBV30 and TRBJ2-7; TRBD1 might be the D (5 bases). Germline CDR1 is GTSNPN and CDR2 is SVGIG (reference sequence). The CDR3 sequence is 12 residues long. Trimming pared 2 bases from V and 3 bases from J, leaving 8 bases between. CDR3 coding DNA: TGTGCCTGGAGTACAGGAGTCTACGAGCAGTACTTC. Translation gives CAWSTGVYEQYF.

This sequence joins TRBV11-1 and TRBJ2-2; 8 bases match TRBD2. Unmatched junction bases numbered 12, after V lost 4 bases and J lost 5 bases. CDR3 length: 17 amino acids. Germline loops: CDR1 SGHAT, CDR2 FQDESV (reference sequence). CDR3 nucleotide sequence: TGTGCCAGCAGCTCCACTGGTCGGACGGGAGGGACCGGGGAGCTGTTTTTT. Encoded protein: CASSSTGRTGGTGELFF.

J is TRBJ1-2 and V is TRBV10-3, with a weak D call TRBD1 (6 bases). Germline V gives CDR1 ENHRY, CDR2 SYGVKD. The V and J ends lost 1 base and 5 bases respectively, with 14 bases between them. The CDR3 consists of 15 residues. The CDR3 sequence is CAISELSGTTYGYTF. For the CDR3, the DNA is TGTGCCATCAGTGAGTTATCCGGGACAACTTATGGCTACACCTTC.

This chain uses TRBV7-8 with TRBJ1-2; 9 nucleotides align to TRBD1. V trimming: 1 base; J trimming: 2 bases; junction bases outside the gene matches: 8. Germline CDR1 reads SGHVS; CDR2 reads FQNEAQ. This CDR3 region has 17 residues. The CDR3 here is CASSLVYRQGGNYGYTF. CDR3 bases: TGTGCCAGCAGCTTAGTCTACAGACAGGGGGGAAACTATGGCTACACCTTC. Complete variable domain (other parts from reference TRBV7-8 and TRBJ1-2): GAGVSQSPRYKVAKRGQDVALRCDPISGHVSLFWYQQALGQGPEFLTYFQNEAQLDKSGLPSDRFFAERPEGSVSTLKIQRTQQEDSAVYLCASSLVYRQGGNYGYTFGSGTRLTVV.